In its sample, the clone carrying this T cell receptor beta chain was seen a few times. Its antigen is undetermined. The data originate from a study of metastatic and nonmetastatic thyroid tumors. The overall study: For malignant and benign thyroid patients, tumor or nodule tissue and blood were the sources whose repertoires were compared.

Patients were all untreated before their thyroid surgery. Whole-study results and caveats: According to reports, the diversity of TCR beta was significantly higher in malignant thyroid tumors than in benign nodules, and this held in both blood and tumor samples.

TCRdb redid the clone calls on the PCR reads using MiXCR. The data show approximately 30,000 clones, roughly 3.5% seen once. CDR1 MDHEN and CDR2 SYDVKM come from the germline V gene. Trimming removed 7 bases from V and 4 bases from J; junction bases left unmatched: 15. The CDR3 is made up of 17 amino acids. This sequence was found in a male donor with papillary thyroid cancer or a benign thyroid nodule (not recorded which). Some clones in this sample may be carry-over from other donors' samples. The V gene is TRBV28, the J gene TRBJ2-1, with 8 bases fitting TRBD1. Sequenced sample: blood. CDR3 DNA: TGTGCCAGCACCCCAGGAACGGTACAGGGGGATTACAATGAGCAGTTCTTC. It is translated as CASTPGTVQGDYNEQFF.